What follows are 20 T cell receptor beta chains derived from one specimen sequenced in a study of beta chain features in type 1 diabetes. The isolated RNA, all of it, was reverse transcribed, so expressed TCRB transcripts were what got sequenced. Generated by immunoSEQ multiplex PCR, the TCRdb table keeps only in-frame clones and is missing some. Of approximately 400,000 clones listed, less than 15% are singletons. The sample comprised naive CD4+ T cells from blood. The receptors were sampled from a woman between 18 and 29 years old in good health.

This chain links TRBV2 with TRBJ1-4; TRBD1 is a possible D gene (6 bases). V was shortened by 0 bases and J by 8 bases, with 13 bases between the two germline ends. The CDR3 loop spans 15 amino acids. CDR1 and CDR2 from the germline V gene are SNHLY and FYNNEI. The CDR3 nucleotides are TGTGCCAGCAGTGAAGCAAGACCAAGGGGGGAAAAACTGTTTTTT. It translates to CASSEARPRGEKLFF.

This clone came up a few times. The chain carries TRBV30 and TRBJ2-2; D unclear. Trimming took 3 bases from V and 4 from J, leaving 9 bases between them. This CDR3 is 13 amino acids long. The germline V gene has CDR1 GTSNPN and CDR2 SVGIG (reference sequence). The CDR3, as DNA: TGTGCCTGGAGAACCCAGTTCACCGGGGAGCTGTTTTTT. The encoded protein is CAWRTQFTGELFF.

This clone occurred a few times. This chain joins TRBV4-1 and TRBJ2-7, with D possibly TRBD1 on 5 matching bases. Trimming cost V 4 bases and J 7 bases, with 20 bases left between them. Germline V CDR1 and CDR2: MGHRA, YSYEKL. The CDR3 is 15 amino acids. As DNA, the CDR3 is TGCGCCAGCAGCCCGCAAGGGGAAGGGCTCGGAGAGCAGTACTTC. It is translated as CASSPQGEGLGEQYF.

The chain combines TRBV28 with TRBJ1-1, with D maybe TRBD1 (6 bases). The germline V and J ends were trimmed by 5 bases and 2 bases, with 9 bases remaining between them. CDR1 is MDHEN and CDR2 is SYDVKM in the germline V gene. The CDR3 has 13 amino acids. Written as DNA, the CDR3 is TGTGCCAGCAGTCCGGGACATAACACTGAAGCTTTCTTT. Translated, it gives CASSPGHNTEAFF.

This clone has more than one count but fewer than ten. The CDR3: CASSARQATRAFF. The CDR3 bases are TGTGCCAGCAGCGCCAGACAGGCAACCAGGGCGTTCTTC. V and J are TRBV7-9 and TRBJ2-1; maybe TRBD1 (6 bases). Germline values: CDR1 SEHNR, CDR2 FQNEAQ (reference sequence). The V end was cut by 5 bases, the J end by 15 bases, with 20 bases between. The CDR3 spans 13 residues. The full variable domain, rest sourced from reference TRBV7-9 and TRBJ2-1, is DTGVSQNPRHKITKRGQNVTFRCDPISEHNRLYWYRQTLGQGPEFLTYFQNEAQLEKSRLLSDRFSAERPKGSFSTLEIQRTEQGDSAMYLCASSARQATRAFFGPGTRLTVL.

The CDR3: CASSLKGFPGNEQFF. The CDR3 DNA reads TGTGCCAGCAGCTTAAAAGGTTTCCCGGGCAATGAGCAGTTCTTC. The rearrangement links TRBV7-3 to TRBJ2-1, with D uncertain. The CDR3 spans 15 residues. CDR1 and CDR2 from the germline V gene are SGHTA and FQGTGA. V lost 1 base to trimming and J lost 6 bases, with 13 bases between them.

This clone has only a few counts. The gene calls are TRBV28 and TRBJ2-3, with D perhaps TRBD1 (5 bases). Germline values: CDR1 MDHEN, CDR2 SYDVKM. V lost 6 bases and J 0 bases, leaving 13 bases between the germline ends. This CDR3 contains 15 residues. In nucleotides, the CDR3 is TGTGCCAGCAGCCCCATTGGGGCTAGCACAGATACGCAGTATTTT. This codes for CASSPIGASTDTQYF.

This clone was observed a few times. This chain links TRBV13 with TRBJ2-6; D uncertain. The CDR3 spans 14 residues. CDR1 PRHDT and CDR2 FYEKMQ come from the germline V gene (reference sequence). V was pared by 5 bases and J by 4 bases, with 9 bases between. The chain's CDR3 is CASSPGEGANVLTF. DNA of the CDR3: TGTGCCAGCAGCCCGGGTGAGGGGGCCAACGTCCTGACTTTC.

A few counts support this clone. The V call is TRBV7-9, the J call TRBJ2-7, with D perhaps TRBD1 (6 bases). Germline CDR1 is SEHNR and CDR2 is FQNEAQ (reference sequence). This CDR3 comprises 12 residues. V was clipped by 4 bases and J by 9 bases, with 13 bases between them. The CDR3 DNA reads TGTGCCAGCAGCTCCTCGGACAGACGGCAGTACTTC. It yields the protein CASSSSDRRQYF.

There are a few counts of this clone. The chain links TRBV7-2 to TRBJ1-2; D unresolved. Germline V gene data show CDR1 as SGHTA and CDR2 as FQGNSA. This CDR3 has 13 amino acids. V lost 5 bases and J lost 8, with 15 bases in between. Here the CDR3 reads CASSLLRSGGYTF. CDR3 nucleotide sequence: TGTGCCAGCAGCCTCCTGCGCTCGGGAGGCTACACCTTC. The variable domain in full, completed from reference TRBV7-2 and TRBJ1-2, reads GAGVSQSPSNKVTEKGKDVELRCDPISGHTALYWYRQSLGQGLEFLIYFQGNSAPDKSGLPSDRFSAERTGGSVSTLTIQRTQQEDSAVYLCASSLLRSGGYTFGSGTRLTVV.

In this sample, this clone turned up a few times. The chain combines TRBV7-8 with TRBJ2-2, with 10 bases matching TRBD2. The V and J ends lost 7 bases and 7 bases, in that order; junction bases with no gene match: 9. The CDR3 length is 15 residues. Germline V gene sequence: CDR1 SGHVS, CDR2 FQNEAQ. The CDR3 here is CASIKAGGPRGELFF. The CDR3 DNA follows: TGTGCCAGCATCAAAGCGGGAGGGCCGCGCGGGGAGCTGTTTTTT.

A few counts support this clone. The chain has TRBV23-1 and TRBJ2-7; no reliable D call. TRBV23-1 is an open reading frame whose function is uncertain. The V end lost 4 bases, the J end lost 2 bases, and 15 bases lay between the germline ends. The CDR3 is 15 amino acids. CDR3 region: CASSRSTLDPYEQYF. The CDR3 DNA is TGCGCCAGCAGTCGCTCGACGCTAGACCCCTACGAGCAGTACTTC.

The rearrangement uses TRBV10-3 and TRBJ2-7; TRBD1 matches 12 bases. CDR1 is ENHRY, CDR2 SYGVKD, per germline. The CDR3 has 18 amino acids. With V trimmed by 6 bases and J by 0 bases, 12 bases remained unmatched. This CDR3 is CAIRVPFAGQGASYEQYF. In DNA form, the CDR3 reads TGTGCCATCAGAGTCCCATTCGCGGGACAGGGGGCCTCCTACGAGCAGTACTTC.

The chain uses TRBV4-3 and TRBJ1-3; 8 positions agree with TRBD1. There are 13 residues in the CDR3. V trimming: 6 bases; J trimming: 5 bases; junction bases outside the gene matches: 3. Germline CDR1 and CDR2: LGHNA and YSLEER. CDR3 DNA sequence: TGCGCCAGCAGTGGACAGGGTAGAAACACCATATATTTT. Translation gives CASSGQGRNTIYF.

The chain uses TRBV28 and TRBJ2-7, with a tentative D call TRBD1 (6 bases). Trimming shortened V by 3 bases and J by 3 bases, and 15 bases separated the two germline ends. From germline, CDR1 is MDHEN and CDR2 SYDVKM. CDR3 length: 15 residues. The CDR3 nucleotides read TGTGCCAGCAGTTTCCCACAGGACAGACACTACGAGCAGTACTTC. This sequence encodes CASSFPQDRHYEQYF.

This chain links TRBV14 with TRBJ1-2; D is uncertain. CDR3 length: 13 residues. The ends were cut back, 1 base at V and 5 bases at J, with 8 bases in the middle. CDR1 is SGHDN, CDR2 FVKESK, per germline. The CDR3 bases are TGTGCCAGCAGCCAAGCATACTCTTATGGCTACACCTTC. Translated: CASSQAYSYGYTF. Using reference TRBV14 and TRBJ1-2 for the parts outside the CDR3, the full variable domain is EAGVTQFPSHSVIEKGQTVTLRCDPISGHDNLYWYRRVMGKEIKFLLHFVKESKQDESGMPNNRFLAERTGGTYSTLKVQPAELEDSGVYFCASSQAYSYGYTFGSGTRLTVV.

This clone was seen a handful of times. V and J are TRBV29-1 and TRBJ1-1, with D perhaps matching TRBD1 (6 bases). Germline V gives CDR1 SQVTM, CDR2 ANQGSEA. The V end was cut by 7 bases, the J end by 1 base, with 13 bases between. The CDR3 contains 13 residues. The CDR3, as DNA: TGCAGCGCAACGAAACAGGGGAACACTGAAGCTTTCTTT. It is translated as CSATKQGNTEAFF. Full variable domain (remainder filled in from reference TRBV29-1 and TRBJ1-1): SAVISQKPSRDICQRGTSLTIQCQVDSQVTMMFWYRQQPGQSLTLIATANQGSEATYESGFVIDKFPISRPNLTFSTLTVSNMSPEDSSIYLCSATKQGNTEAFFGQGTRLTVV.

This clone has a handful of counts. This chain uses TRBV7-3 with TRBJ2-2, with D hard to call. The germline gives CDR1 SGHTA, CDR2 FQGTGA. The ends were cut back, 3 bases at V and 8 bases at J, with 7 bases in the middle. The CDR3 loop spans 12 amino acids. This CDR3 is CASSFVRGELFF. DNA of the CDR3: TGTGCCAGCAGCTTCGTGCGGGGGGAGCTGTTTTTT.

This clone occurred a few times. V usage is TRBV2 and J usage is TRBJ1-1, with unresolved D. The V gene lost 9 bases and the J gene lost 0 bases, with 8 bases spanning the gap. The germline V gene encodes CDR1 SNHLY and CDR2 FYNNEI. The CDR3 is made up of 12 amino acids. CDR3 nucleotide sequence: TGTGCCAGAACCTCTATGAACACTGAAGCTTTCTTT. This gives the protein CARTSMNTEAFF.

This clone was seen only a few times. The CDR3 loop reads CASSRYRSRTSGINEQFF. Here the CDR3 DNA reads TGTGCCAGCAGCCGATACCGTAGTAGGACTAGCGGAATCAATGAGCAGTTCTTC. This sequence joins TRBV7-8 and TRBJ2-1, with TRBD2 matching 10 bases. From germline, CDR1 is SGHVS and CDR2 FQNEAQ. V gave up 5 bases and J gave up 6 bases; unmatched junction bases: 16. This CDR3 spans 18 amino acids.